A selection of T cell receptor beta chains follows, all from one sample in a study of T cell responses to AZD1222 COVID-19 vaccine. The table came from immunoSEQ multiplex PCR; TCRdb's copy has only in-frame clones and leaves some out. Of 140,000 to 150,000 clones in the sample, roughly 92% are singletons; the top ten hold about 1.5%. Sequenced material: peripheral blood, taken on day 0 of AZD1222 vaccination. Receptors were obtained from an adult in good health. The CDR3 runs from the conserved cysteine through the conserved F or W. A D gene is named only where the DNA matches it firmly. A clone size is listed for some rows: how often the clone was seen (once, few, many), or a class if it is expanded.

clone_size j_call v_call d_call cdr3_aa cdr3_nt
once TRBJ2-2 TRBV27 - CASSFGGAPGELFF TGTGCCAGCAGTTTCGGGGGAGCGCCCGGGGAGCTGTTTTTT
- TRBJ2-1 TRBV24-1 - CATSDNGWGDTYNEQFF TGTGCCACCAGTGATAACGGTTGGGGGGACACCTACAATGAGCAGTTCTTC
- TRBJ2-1 TRBV15 - CATSRNPTSSYNEQFF TGTGCCACCAGCAGGAATCCCACAAGCTCCTACAATGAGCAGTTCTTC
- TRBJ2-7 TRBV28 - CASSLSFKTGGTYEQYF TGTGCCAGCAGTTTATCGTTTAAGACGGGGGGCACCTACGAGCAGTACTTC
- TRBJ1-2 TRBV5-5 TRBD1 CASSLDRVGGYTF TGTGCCAGCAGCCTGGACAGGGTTGGGGGCTACACCTTC
- TRBJ2-3 TRBV5-1 - CASSRPRGRQVWTDTQYF TGCGCCAGCAGCCGGCCCCGGGGTCGTCAAGTGTGGACAGATACGCAGTATTTT
once TRBJ2-1 TRBV25-1 TRBD2 CASSEYRLAGAYNEQFF TGTGCCAGCAGTGAATATAGACTAGCGGGGGCCTACAATGAGCAGTTCTTC
- TRBJ1-1 TRBV9 - CASSVSAKLNTEAFF TGTGCCAGCAGCGTGTCCGCTAAGCTTAACACTGAAGCTTTCTTT
- TRBJ1-4 TRBV18 - CASSPNRANEKLFF TGTGCCAGCTCCCCCAACCGGGCGAATGAAAAACTGTTTTTT
- TRBJ1-1 TRBV10-3 TRBD1 CAIKGDRGTEAFF TGTGCCATCAAGGGGGACAGGGGGACTGAAGCTTTCTTT
few TRBJ2-5 TRBV5-1 TRBD1 CASSWDRSQETQYF TGCGCCAGCAGCTGGGACAGGTCGCAAGAGACCCAGTACTTC
- TRBJ2-5 TRBV27 - CASSLKMGETQYF TGTGCCAGCAGTTTAAAGATGGGAGAGACCCAGTACTTC
- TRBJ2-3 TRBV4-2 - CASSQGTFVGEDTQYF TGTGCCAGCAGCCAAGGGACGTTCGTAGGTGAAGATACGCAGTATTTT
- TRBJ2-1 TRBV11-1 - CASSLAAYHEQFF TGTGCCAGCAGCTTAGCGGCCTATCATGAGCAGTTCTTC
- TRBJ1-4 TRBV9 - CASSVGRRNEKLFF TGTGCCAGCAGCGTAGGGCGCAGAAATGAAAAACTGTTTTTT
- TRBJ1-1 TRBV10-3 TRBD1 CAINDQGGTEAFF TGTGCCATCAATGACCAGGGGGGCACTGAAGCTTTCTTT
- TRBJ1-1 TRBV18 - CASSPPGPEAFF TGTGCCAGCTCACCACCAGGACCAGAAGCTTTCTTT
- TRBJ1-2 TRBV27 - CASSFLRRGVNYGYTF TGTGCCAGCAGTTTTCTGCGACGGGGGGTTAACTATGGCTACACCTTC
- TRBJ1-4 TRBV30 - CAWSVRNEKLFF TGTGCCTGGAGTGTACGGAATGAAAAACTGTTTTTT
- TRBJ1-1 TRBV9 - CASSVLVRTEAFF TGTGCCAGCAGCGTATTGGTGAGAACTGAAGCTTTCTTT
- TRBJ1-4 TRBV28 TRBD1 CASSLPPGQGGRLEKLFF TGTGCCAGCAGTCTCCCCCCGGGACAGGGTGGGAGGTTGGAAAAACTGTTTTTT
- TRBJ1-5 TRBV6-6 - CASSIGFRGGQPQHF TGTGCCAGCAGTATCGGCTTTCGGGGGGGTCAGCCCCAGCATTTT
- TRBJ2-3 TRBV5-1 TRBD2 CASSSGLAGVDTQYF TGCGCCAGCAGCTCGGGACTAGCGGGAGTGGATACGCAGTATTTT
- TRBJ1-3 TRBV21-1 - CASKGQLDTIYF TGTGCCAGCAAGGGACAACTAGACACCATATATTTT
- TRBJ2-7 TRBV28 - CASIGGDRDEQYF TGTGCCAGCATCGGGGGGGACAGGGACGAGCAGTACTTC
- TRBJ1-2 TRBV27 - CASSPNHPTNYGYTF TGTGCCAGCAGCCCGAATCACCCAACTAACTATGGCTACACCTTC
- TRBJ1-5 TRBV6-2/TRBV6-3 - CASSFPLGGEWSNQPQHF TGTGCCAGCAGCTTCCCCCTCGGCGGCGAATGGAGCAATCAGCCCCAGCATTTT
- TRBJ2-1 TRBV4-1 TRBD2 CASRKGLAGALDEQFF TGCGCCAGCAGGAAGGGACTAGCGGGGGCCTTGGATGAGCAGTTCTTC
- TRBJ2-7 TRBV11-2 TRBD2 CASSLELAGDYEQYF TGTGCCAGCAGCTTAGAACTAGCGGGAGACTACGAGCAGTACTTC
- TRBJ1-6 TRBV27 - CASSTTGTGSSYNSPLHF TGTGCCAGCAGCACCACCGGGACGGGAAGCTCCTATAATTCACCCCTCCACTTT
- TRBJ2-7 TRBV28 - CASSSGTTYEQYF TGTGCCAGCAGCTCCGGGACAACTTACGAGCAGTACTTC
- TRBJ1-5 TRBV28 - CACARDASNQPQHF TGTGCCTGCGCGAGGGACGCAAGCAATCAGCCCCAGCATTTT
- TRBJ2-7 TRBV9 TRBD1 CASSEGEPGQPYLGQYF TGTGCCAGCAGCGAGGGAGAACCGGGACAGCCCTACCTAGGGCAGTACTTC
- TRBJ2-1 TRBV5-6 - CASSLVRGRKNEQFF TGTGCCAGCAGCTTGGTCCGGGGGCGCAAGAATGAGCAGTTCTTC
- TRBJ1-2 TRBV4-1 TRBD1 CASSQGLRGSSGYTF TGCGCCAGCAGCCAGGGGCTCAGGGGGAGTAGTGGCTACACCTTC
- TRBJ2-1 TRBV5-1 TRBD2 CASSLSTSGGYNEQFF TGCGCCAGCAGCTTATCGACTAGCGGGGGGTACAATGAGCAGTTCTTC
- TRBJ2-3 TRBV7-8 - CASSPVALLARAGAREISTDTQYF TGTGCCAGCAGCCCGGTCGCCCTCCTTGCGCGAGCGGGTGCTCGGGAGATAAGCACAGATACGCAGTATTTT
- TRBJ2-7 TRBV27 - CASSLGSPNYEQYF TGTGCCAGCAGTTTAGGTAGCCCAAACTACGAGCAGTACTTC
once TRBJ2-7 TRBV27 TRBD1 CASSLGRGVTGSSYEQYF TGTGCCAGCAGTTTGGGGCGCGGTGTGACAGGGAGCTCCTACGAGCAGTACTTC
- TRBJ2-5 TRBV6-5 TRBD2 CASSYSTSRKETQYF TGTGCCAGCAGTTACTCGACTAGCAGAAAAGAGACCCAGTACTTC